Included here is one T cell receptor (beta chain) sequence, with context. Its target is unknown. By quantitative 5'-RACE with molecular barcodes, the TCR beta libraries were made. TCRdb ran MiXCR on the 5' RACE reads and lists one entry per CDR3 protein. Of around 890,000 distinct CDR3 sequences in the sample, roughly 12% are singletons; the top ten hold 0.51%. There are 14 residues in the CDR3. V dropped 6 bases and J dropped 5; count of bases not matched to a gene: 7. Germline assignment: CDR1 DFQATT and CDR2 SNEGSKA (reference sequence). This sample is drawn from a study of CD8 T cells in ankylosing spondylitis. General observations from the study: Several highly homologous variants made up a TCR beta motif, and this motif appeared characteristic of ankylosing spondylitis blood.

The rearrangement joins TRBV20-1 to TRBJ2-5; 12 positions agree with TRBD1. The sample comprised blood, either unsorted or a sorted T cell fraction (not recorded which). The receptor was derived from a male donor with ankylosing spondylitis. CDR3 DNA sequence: TGCAGTGCCAAGTCCGGGACAGGGGGCGAGACCCAGTACTTC. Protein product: CSAKSGTGGETQYF.